This T cell receptor (beta chain) was sequenced for a study of metastatic and nonmetastatic thyroid tumors. V lost 2 bases to trimming and J lost 6 bases, with 16 bases between them. The V gene's germline CDR1 is SGHAT and CDR2 FQNNGV. The CDR3 runs 16 residues. All patients were untreated before thyroid surgery. TCRdb called clones again from the PCR reads with MiXCR. The repertoire holds around 53,000 clones, with roughly 15% as singletons. Ten or more counts support this clone. The chain links TRBV11-2 to TRBJ2-2, with D perhaps matching TRBD1 (6 bases). This sequence was found in a female donor with papillary thyroid cancer or a benign thyroid nodule (not recorded which). Some clones in this sample may be carry-over from other donors' samples. The sequenced material came from blood. The CDR3 DNA is TGTGCCAGCAGCTTAAATACAGGGTTAATACCCGGGGAGCTGTTTTTT. Translated: CASSLNTGLIPGELFF.